This record looks at one T cell receptor (beta chain) sequence and its context. Other DNA sequences in this sample translate to the same CDR3. The data stem from a study of blood T cell repertoires in COVID-19. Study as a whole: Donors in the United States, Italy and Spain gave samples during acute or convalescent COVID-19. Nucleic acid was either cDNA or gDNA, and it came from T cells, B-cell-depleted T cells, or PBMCs.

From germline, CDR1 is MRHNA and CDR2 SNTAGT. V shed 2 bases and J 4 bases; nucleotides not matched to a gene: 1. CDR3 length: 15 amino acids. Donors in Cohort 3 counted as recovered after two negative PCRs, clearance, or symptom resolution. Sequencing was performed with immunoSEQ multiplex PCR; in TCRdb, only in-frame clones are kept and a portion is missing. The repertoire holds just over 300,000 clones, around 86% seen once, with about 4.2% in the top ten. Material: PBMCs or T cells enriched from blood (not recorded which). This chain links TRBV6-4 with TRBJ2-3; 12 bases line up with TRBD1. The sequence was collected from a man younger than 40 who had recovered from COVID-19. CDR3 sequence reads: CASSDGTGGADTQYF. DNA of the CDR3: TGTGCCAGCAGTGACGGGACAGGGGGCGCAGATACGCAGTATTTT.